Each of the 20 T cell receptor beta chains below was sequenced from the same sample in a study of T cell responses to AZD1222 COVID-19 vaccine. TCRdb keeps only in-frame clones here, not all; method: immunoSEQ multiplex PCR. Of approximately 150,000 clones listed, roughly 88% are singletons. The sample consisted of peripheral blood, taken 28 days after the second dose of the MenACWY control vaccine. The receptors here all came from an adult who received the MenACWY meningococcal vaccine as a control.

The chain uses TRBV19 and TRBJ2-7, with 7 bases identical to TRBD1. The length of the CDR3 is 16 residues. Germline loops: CDR1 LNHDA, CDR2 SQIVND (reference sequence). V lost 1 base, J lost 1 base, and 7 bases stayed unmatched. CDR3 in amino acids: CASSIVGAGGSYEQYF. The DNA for the CDR3 is TGTGCCAGTAGTATAGTCGGGGCAGGGGGATCCTACGAGCAGTACTTC.

The V and J genes are TRBV19 and TRBJ1-5; D is unclear. V was trimmed by 5 bases and J by 2 bases, leaving 16 bases between them. The CDR3 loop spans 16 amino acids. Germline V lookup: CDR1 LNHDA, CDR2 SQIVND (reference sequence). The CDR3 DNA sequence: TGTGCCAGTAGTCCGCGGCGTCGGTCAGGCAATCAGCCCCAGCATTTT. Protein: CASSPRRRSGNQPQHF.

The chain uses TRBV29-1 and TRBJ1-2; TRBD1 aligns across 7 bases. After removal of 5 bases from V and 0 bases from J, the junction contained 6 bases not matched to a gene. The germline V gene encodes CDR1 SQVTM and CDR2 ANQGSEA. This CDR3 is 14 amino acids long. DNA for the CDR3: TGCAGCGTTAGAGGGACAGTAGCTAACTATGGCTACACCTTC. The encoded protein is CSVRGTVANYGYTF.

CDR3 protein: CASSYATSGRPYEQYF. The CDR3 coding sequence is TGTGCCAGCAGTTACGCTACTAGCGGGCGACCCTACGAGCAGTACTTC. This sequence joins TRBV6-2 or TRBV6-3 and TRBJ2-7, with 9 bases matching TRBD2. This CDR3 spans 16 amino acids. After removal of 2 bases from V and 2 bases from J, the junction contained 7 bases not matched to a gene. Per germline, CDR1 MNHEY and CDR2 SVGEGT.

The genes are TRBV21-1 and TRBJ1-1. TRBV21-1 is reported as a pseudogene. This CDR3 region has 15 residues. The CDR3 region is CASSKVADPSTEAFF. As DNA, the CDR3 is TGTGCCAGCAGCAAAGTCGCGGACCCTAGCACTGAAGCTTTCTTT.

The rearrangement uses TRBV11-3 and TRBJ1-2; 9 positions agree with TRBD1. The CDR3 runs to 14 residues. Germline V gene data show CDR1 as SGHNT and CDR2 as YENEEA. J gave up 8 bases and V 2 bases, and 6 bases lay outside the gene matches. In nucleotides, the CDR3 is TGTGCCAGCAGCTTAAGGGACAGGGCGAACGGCTACACCTTC. Translation: CASSLRDRANGYTF.

The genes are TRBV5-1 and TRBJ1-1; D not resolved. V was pared by 3 bases and J by 4 bases, with 16 bases between. Per the germline V gene, CDR1 is SGHRS and CDR2 is YFSETQ. The CDR3 contains 15 residues. The CDR3 nucleotides read TGCGCCAGCAGCTCGAAAGACATGGTGGGCACTGAAGCTTTCTTT. This codes for CASSSKDMVGTEAFF.

This clone was seen a few times. The rearrangement links TRBV10-3 to TRBJ1-1, with 8 bases fitting TRBD1. CDR1 and CDR2 from the germline V gene are ENHRY and SYGVKD. The CDR3 totals 15 residues. With V trimmed by 2 bases and J by 1 base, 3 bases remained unmatched. The CDR3: CAISETGGGNTEAFF. CDR3 in DNA: TGTGCCATCAGTGAGACAGGGGGGGGGAACACTGAAGCTTTCTTT.

The rearrangement links TRBV10-3 to TRBJ1-3; 7 bases line up with TRBD1. The length of the CDR3 is 13 residues. CDR1 ENHRY and CDR2 SYGVKD come from the germline V gene. Trimming removed 4 bases from V and 3 bases from J; junction bases left unmatched: 0. CDR3 in amino acids: CAISGQGGNTIYF. CDR3 nucleotide sequence: TGTGCCATCAGTGGACAGGGTGGAAACACCATATATTTT.

The chain is built from TRBV24-1 and TRBJ1-2; 7 nucleotides line up with TRBD1. V lost 2 bases to trimming and J lost 5 bases; unmatched junction nucleotides: 7. Per the germline V gene, CDR1 is KGHDR and CDR2 is SFDVKD. This CDR3 contains 15 residues. This CDR3 reads CATSDSRDRVYGYTF. The CDR3 DNA sequence: TGTGCCACCAGTGATTCCCGAGACAGGGTATATGGCTACACCTTC.

This clone showed up just once. J is TRBJ2-1 and V is TRBV20-1; no clear D. Germline CDR1 is DFQATT and CDR2 is SNEGSKA (reference sequence). The CDR3 has 15 residues. Trimming took off 3 bases at V and 0 bases at J, with 12 bases between the two ends. The CDR3 loop reads CSASRLRSSYNEQFF. DNA of the CDR3: TGCAGTGCTAGTAGGCTGAGGAGCTCCTACAATGAGCAGTTCTTC.

The V gene is TRBV3-1 (or the pseudogene TRBV3-2), the J gene TRBJ1-1; a possible D gene is TRBD1 (5 bases). There are 16 residues in the CDR3. Trimming cost V 1 base and J 4 bases, with 16 bases left between them. Germline CDR1 is LGHDT and CDR2 is YNNKEL (reference sequence). The CDR3: CASSQAVGTEGTEAFF. The CDR3 bases are TGTGCCAGCAGCCAAGCTGTGGGGACTGAGGGCACTGAAGCTTTCTTT.

The chain combines TRBV7-9 with TRBJ2-7; a possible D gene is TRBD1 (5 bases). The CDR3 has 16 amino acids. The germline V gene encodes CDR1 SEHNR and CDR2 FQNEAQ (reference sequence). Trimming cost V 0 bases and J 6 bases, with 18 bases left between them. The chain's CDR3 is CASSLAVGLGVGEQYF. The CDR3 nucleotides are TGTGCCAGCAGCTTAGCCGTGGGGCTAGGGGTCGGCGAGCAGTACTTC.

This chain's CDR3 is CASSQGPGYSNQPQHF. The CDR3 DNA sequence: TGCGCCAGCAGCCAAGGTCCAGGGTATAGCAATCAGCCCCAGCATTTT. V and J are TRBV4-3 and TRBJ1-5; a possible D gene is TRBD1 (5 bases). Per the germline V gene, CDR1 is LGHNA and CDR2 is YSLEER. This CDR3 has 16 residues. V lost 1 base and J lost 0, with 10 bases in between.

This clone has a single count. The chain recombines TRBV7-2 with TRBJ1-1, with D hard to call. V was shortened by 1 base and J by 4 bases, with 7 bases between the two germline ends. CDR3 length: 13 residues. Per the germline V gene, CDR1 is SGHTA and CDR2 is FQGNSA. CDR3 protein: CASSLEISTEAFF. In DNA form, the CDR3 reads TGTGCCAGCAGCTTAGAGATAAGCACTGAAGCTTTCTTT. Drawing the rest from reference TRBV7-2 and TRBJ1-1, the complete variable domain is GAGVSQSPSNKVTEKGKDVELRCDPISGHTALYWYRQSLGQGLEFLIYFQGNSAPDKSGLPSDRFSAERTGGSVSTLTIQRTQQEDSAVYLCASSLEISTEAFFGQGTRLTVV.

This clone appeared once. The J gene is TRBJ2-1, the V gene TRBV3-1 (or the pseudogene TRBV3-2); TRBD1 matches 7 bases. Looked up from germline, CDR1 is LGHDT and CDR2 is YNNKEL (reference sequence). The CDR3 sequence is 15 residues long. Trimming cost V 4 bases and J 6 bases; bases outside gene matches: 9. The CDR3 loop is CASSPRQGVGNEQFF. The CDR3 DNA reads TGTGCCAGCAGCCCCCGACAGGGCGTGGGCAATGAGCAGTTCTTC.

This clone has only a few counts. This sequence joins TRBV6-1 and TRBJ1-5; D remains ambiguous. Germline-derived CDR1 and CDR2 are MNHNS and SASEGT. The germline V and J ends were trimmed by 4 bases and 1 base, with 17 bases remaining between them. This CDR3 has 17 residues. The CDR3 region has the DNA TGTGCCAGCAGTGCCCGAACCGGGAGACGGAGCAATCAGCCCCAGCATTTT. Encoded protein: CASSARTGRRSNQPQHF.

The chain combines TRBV30 with TRBJ2-2; possible D gene TRBD1, 6 bases. The V gene's germline CDR1 is GTSNPN and CDR2 SVGIG (reference sequence). CDR3 length: 16 residues. V shed 4 bases and J shed 6 bases, with 21 bases lying between them. CDR3 coding DNA: TGTGCCTGGACCTGGCAGGCAGGGGTCCCGCCCGGGGAGCTGTTTTTT. Its protein product is CAWTWQAGVPPGELFF.

This clone came up once. The rearrangement joins TRBV6-5 to TRBJ2-3, with TRBD2 matching 9 bases. Germline CDR1 reads MNHEY; CDR2 reads SVGAGI. J gave up 1 base and V 6 bases, and 5 bases lay outside the gene matches. This CDR3 has 15 amino acids. CDR3: CASRSAGGGTDTQYF. Written as DNA, the CDR3 is TGTGCCAGCAGATCGGCGGGGGGGGGCACAGATACGCAGTATTTT.

V usage is TRBV28 and J usage is TRBJ1-5; possibly TRBD1 for D (6 bases). This CDR3 spans 14 amino acids. CDR1 is MDHEN, CDR2 SYDVKM, per germline. V was cut by 7 bases and J by 5 bases, with 15 bases left in between. CDR3 region: CASTSTGSHQPQHF. CDR3 nucleotides: TGTGCCAGCACCTCGACAGGCTCTCATCAGCCCCAGCATTTT.